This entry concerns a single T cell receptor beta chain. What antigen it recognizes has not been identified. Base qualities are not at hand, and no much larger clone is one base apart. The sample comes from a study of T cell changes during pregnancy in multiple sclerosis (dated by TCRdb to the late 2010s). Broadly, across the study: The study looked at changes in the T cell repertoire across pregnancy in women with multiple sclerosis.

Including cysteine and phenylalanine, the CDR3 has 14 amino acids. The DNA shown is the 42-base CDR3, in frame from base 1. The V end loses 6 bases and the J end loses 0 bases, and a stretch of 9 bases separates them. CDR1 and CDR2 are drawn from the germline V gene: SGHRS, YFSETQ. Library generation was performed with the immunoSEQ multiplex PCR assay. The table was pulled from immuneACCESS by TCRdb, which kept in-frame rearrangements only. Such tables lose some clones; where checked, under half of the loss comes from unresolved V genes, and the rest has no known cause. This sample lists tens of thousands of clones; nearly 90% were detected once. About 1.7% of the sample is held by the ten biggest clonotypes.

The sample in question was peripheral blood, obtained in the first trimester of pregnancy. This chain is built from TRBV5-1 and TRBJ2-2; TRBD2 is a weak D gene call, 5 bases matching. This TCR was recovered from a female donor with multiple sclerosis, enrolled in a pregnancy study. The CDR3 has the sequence CASKERPNTGELFF. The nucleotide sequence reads TGCGCCAGCAAGGAGCGGCCGAACACCGGGGAGCTGTTTTTT.